This TCR beta chain was observed in a study of CXCR4 blockade with PD-1 therapy in pancreatic cancer (dated by TCRdb to between 2018 and 2021). About the investigation overall: The study combined multiplex immunohistochemistry and TCRbeta immunosequencing of resected pancreatic ductal adenocarcinoma with ex vivo slice culture testing PD-1 and CXCR4 blockade. Two geographically distinct regions were TCR-sequenced from each of about 6 tumors to assess intratumoral heterogeneity. The paper as a whole reports these results and caveats: Tumors had clonal expansion, with a mean productive clonality of about 0.15 compared with about 0.048 in healthy blood, yet clonality showed no correlation with survival. The frequency of each amino acid clone correlated strongly with the number of distinct nucleotide rearrangements encoding that clone, suggesting convergent selection driven by common tumor antigens. Because only TCRbeta chains were sequenced, true antigen-specificity overlap of convergent dominant clones was left unconfirmed pending paired alpha-beta single-cell sequencing.

Extracted DNA was used for immunosequencing of TCRbeta CDR3 regions with the immunoSEQ Assay at Adaptive Biotechnologies. The authors' analysis ran thus. To quantify the absolute abundance of each unique TCRbeta CDR3, sequences were collapsed and filtered. Clonality, calculated using only productive in-frame rearrangements, was defined as 1 minus Pielou's evenness. Regional overlap tracked the top 100 nucleotide rearrangements across paired samples, with Morisita index comparing paired versus unrelated samples. The immunoSEQ Rearrangement Details tool was used to assess convergence of nucleotide rearrangements onto identical amino acid sequences. Not all clones reach the TCRdb copy of this immuneACCESS table, which keeps in-frame sequences only. Checked studies attribute under half of the gap to unresolved V genes and leave the rest unexplained. Clonal size and the V and J genes are those of that table, whereas D and trimming came from the DNA. In all, the sample holds 1,500 or so clones, and just over 40% of those were seen once. The top ten clonotypes cover 16% of the sample.

None of the patients whose archived tumor blocks were used had received neoadjuvant therapy prior to resection. In the preserved-tissue arm, the study used 30 to 35 surgical resection samples taken from 24 pancreatic ductal adenocarcinoma patients who had not previously been treated. For the resection arm, DNA was extracted from ten 5-micron curls of FFPE tumor adjacent to the multiplex immunohistochemistry slide. This clone has more than one count but fewer than ten. Its specific antigen is unknown. There are no base qualities to consult, and no much larger clone falls within one base. As encoded in the germline V gene, CDR1 is MDHEN while CDR2 is SYDVKM. There are 13 amino acids in the CDR3, from cysteine to phenylalanine inclusive. Just the 39-base CDR3 DNA is kept, in frame starting at base 1. Trimming costs V 3 bases and J 6 bases, and their ends lie 12 bases apart.

The V gene is TRBV28 and the J gene is TRBJ2-7, with no confident D gene call. The sequence was collected from a human donor with pancreatic ductal adenocarcinoma. Sequencing was done on a sample of tumor tissue. The CDR3 in this case is CASSLSRPLEQYF. The nucleotide sequence is TGTGCCAGCAGTTTGAGTCGGCCTCTCGAGCAGTACTTC.